This is a list of T cell receptor beta chains from one sample in a study of early T cells in non-severe SARS-CoV-2 infection. Using its own MiXCR run on the 5' RACE reads, TCRdb lists one record per CDR3 protein. Found here are 29,000 or so distinct CDR3 sequences, more than 5% of them singletons; the top ten hold approximately 10%. Sample: whole blood. These receptors all stem from an adult who was a healthcare worker with PCR-confirmed SARS-CoV-2 infection or an uninfected control (not recorded which). Each CDR3 is given with its conserved first and last residue. A D gene is named only where the DNA matches it firmly. A row's size may be missing; if present it is once, few, many or a size class.

D: NA; size: NA; J: TRBJ2-2; V: TRBV5-1; DNA: TGCGCCAGCAGCTTGGATCCAGGAAGAGGCACCGGGGAGCTGTTTTTT; CDR3: CASSLDPGRGTGELFF
D: NA; size: few; J: TRBJ2-1; V: TRBV2; DNA: TGTGCCAGCCAGCTAGTTGGGGGAGAGCAGTTCTTC; CDR3: CASQLVGGEQFF
D: NA; size: many; J: TRBJ1-2; V: TRBV10-3; DNA: TGTGCCATCAGTGAGTCAGCCACAGCGGGTGGCTATGGCTACACCTTC; CDR3: CAISESATAGGYGYTF
D: TRBD1; size: many; J: TRBJ1-5; V: TRBV29-1; DNA: TGCAGCGTCTCGGGACAGGGGGCCGGGCAGCCCCAGCATTTT; CDR3: CSVSGQGAGQPQHF
D: NA; size: many; J: TRBJ2-3; V: TRBV4-3; DNA: TGCGCCAGCAGCCAAGGACTGAACATGAACACAGATACGCAGTATTTT; CDR3: CASSQGLNMNTDTQYF
D: NA; size: many; J: TRBJ1-3; V: TRBV28; DNA: TGTGCCAGCAGTCTAAGCAGGACGGCTGGAAACACCATATATTTT; CDR3: CASSLSRTAGNTIYF
D: NA; size: many; J: TRBJ1-4; V: TRBV5-1; DNA: TGCGCCAGCAGCTCCGGACAGAGAGATGAAAAACTGTTTTTT; CDR3: CASSSGQRDEKLFF
D: TRBD2; size: few; J: TRBJ2-2; V: TRBV29-1; DNA: TGCAGCGTTGAAGATCTTTATGGGACTAGCGGGAGTTCTGGCACCGGGGAGCTGTTTTTT; CDR3: CSVEDLYGTSGSSGTGELFF
D: NA; size: many; J: TRBJ2-5; V: TRBV18; DNA: TGTGCCAGCTCACCTCCGGGACTCGACGGGGAGACCCAGTACTTC; CDR3: CASSPPGLDGETQYF
D: NA; size: few; J: TRBJ2-1; V: TRBV29-1; DNA: TGCAGCGCCACCCAAGATGCAGGAGGGTATGAGCAGTTCTTC; CDR3: CSATQDAGGYEQFF
D: NA; size: few; J: TRBJ2-2; V: TRBV24-1; DNA: TGTGCCACCAGTGATTTCAACAGGCCCGGGGAGCTGTTTTTT; CDR3: CATSDFNRPGELFF
D: NA; size: few; J: TRBJ1-2; V: TRBV12-3/TRBV12-4; DNA: TGTGCCAGCAGTTTAAAGGGGAGCCATGGCTACACCTTC; CDR3: CASSLKGSHGYTF
D: NA; size: NA; J: TRBJ2-2; V: TRBV27; DNA: TGTGCCAGCAGTTTTTTAACAGCGTCCTCAAACACCGGGGAGCTGTTTTTT; CDR3: CASSFLTASSNTGELFF
D: NA; size: many; J: TRBJ2-1; V: TRBV7-6; DNA: TGTGCCAGCAGCTTAGAAGTTAGCGGAACCTCCTACAATGAGCAGTTCTTC; CDR3: CASSLEVSGTSYNEQFF
D: TRBD1; size: many; J: TRBJ2-7; V: TRBV5-1; DNA: TGCGCCAGCAGCCAGGGACAGACCTACGAGCAGTACTTC; CDR3: CASSQGQTYEQYF
D: TRBD2; size: many; J: TRBJ2-1; V: TRBV6-4; DNA: TGTGCCAGCAGTGTGGAAGCGGGAGGTGGGGAGCAGTTCTTC; CDR3: CASSVEAGGGEQFF
D: NA; size: many; J: TRBJ2-1; V: TRBV20-1; DNA: TGCAGTGCTAGAGATCCCCCAGGAGGTGAGCAGTTCTTC; CDR3: CSARDPPGGEQFF
D: NA; size: many; J: TRBJ1-5; V: TRBV6-5; DNA: TGTGCCAGCAGTTCGCGTTCAGGGTGGGATATTGGTGGCAATCAGCCCCAGCATTTT; CDR3: CASSSRSGWDIGGNQPQHF
D: NA; size: many; J: TRBJ1-2; V: TRBV12-3/TRBV12-4; DNA: TGTGCCAGCAGCAAGGAGGGAACTCTCTATGGCTACACCTTC; CDR3: CASSKEGTLYGYTF
D: NA; size: many; J: TRBJ1-3; V: TRBV7-9; DNA: TGTGCCAGCAGCTTGGGGGGATCAAACACCATATATTTT; CDR3: CASSLGGSNTIYF
D: NA; size: many; J: TRBJ1-6; V: TRBV20-1; DNA: TGCAGTGCCCGGCCCCATATGGATTCACCCCTCCACTTT; CDR3: CSARPHMDSPLHF
D: NA; size: many; J: TRBJ1-5; V: TRBV6-5; DNA: TGTGCCAGCAGTTACTCCAGAGGGGCCCACAATCAGCCCCAGCATTTT; CDR3: CASSYSRGAHNQPQHF
D: TRBD2; size: medium-sized; J: TRBJ2-6; V: TRBV5-1; DNA: TGCGCCAGCAGCTTGGACGGGAGGGCTTCTGGGGCCAACGTCCTGACTTTC; CDR3: CASSLDGRASGANVLTF
D: TRBD1; size: many; J: TRBJ1-1; V: TRBV30; DNA: TGTGCCTGGAGTCCGCGGACAGGGCGGATGAAAACTGAAGCTTTCTTT; CDR3: CAWSPRTGRMKTEAFF
D: TRBD2; size: many; J: TRBJ2-1; V: TRBV5-1; DNA: TGCGCCAGCAGCTCTGGAGGACTAGCGGGGTATGAGCAGTTCTTC; CDR3: CASSSGGLAGYEQFF
D: NA; size: few; J: TRBJ2-7; V: TRBV5-1; DNA: TGCGCCAGCAGCAACAGGGCGGACGAGCAGTACTTC; CDR3: CASSNRADEQYF
D: NA; size: many; J: TRBJ2-3; V: TRBV2; DNA: TGTGCCACCCGGAGCACGAGCACAGATACGCAGTATTTT; CDR3: CATRSTSTDTQYF
D: TRBD2; size: many; J: TRBJ2-2; V: TRBV29-1; DNA: TGCAGCGCCAGCATCGGGAGGACCGGGGAGCTGTTTTTT; CDR3: CSASIGRTGELFF
D: NA; size: many; J: TRBJ2-1; V: TRBV20-1; DNA: TGCAGTGCTCGGACAGTGTACAATGAGCAGTTCTTC; CDR3: CSARTVYNEQFF
D: NA; size: many; J: TRBJ2-5; V: TRBV3-1; DNA: TGTGCCAGCACCACACCTCAAGAGACCCAGTACTTC; CDR3: CASTTPQETQYF
D: TRBD1; size: many; J: TRBJ2-7; V: TRBV6-5; DNA: TGTGCCAGCAGTTACGGGGGACAGGGGTTGAGGGAGCAGTACTTC; CDR3: CASSYGGQGLREQYF